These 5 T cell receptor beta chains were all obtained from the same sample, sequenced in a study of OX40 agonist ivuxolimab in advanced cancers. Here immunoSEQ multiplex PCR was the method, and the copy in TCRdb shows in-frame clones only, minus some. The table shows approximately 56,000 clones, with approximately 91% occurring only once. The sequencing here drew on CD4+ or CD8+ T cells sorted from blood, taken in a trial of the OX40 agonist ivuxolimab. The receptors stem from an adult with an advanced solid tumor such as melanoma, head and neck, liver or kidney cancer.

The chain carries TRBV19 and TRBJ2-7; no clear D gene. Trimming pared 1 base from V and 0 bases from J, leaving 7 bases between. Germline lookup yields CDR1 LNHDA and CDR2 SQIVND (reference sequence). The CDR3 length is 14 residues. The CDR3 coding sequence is TGTGCCAGTAGTATAGTGCCAGGCTCCTACGAGCAGTACTTC. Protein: CASSIVPGSYEQYF.

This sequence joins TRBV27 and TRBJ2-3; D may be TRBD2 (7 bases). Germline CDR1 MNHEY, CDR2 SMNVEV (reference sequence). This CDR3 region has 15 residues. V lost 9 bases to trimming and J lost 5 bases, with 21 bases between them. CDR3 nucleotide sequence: TGTGCCAGTTCCGACCGGGGGGCCTCCCAAGATACGCAGTATTTT. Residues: CASSDRGASQDTQYF.

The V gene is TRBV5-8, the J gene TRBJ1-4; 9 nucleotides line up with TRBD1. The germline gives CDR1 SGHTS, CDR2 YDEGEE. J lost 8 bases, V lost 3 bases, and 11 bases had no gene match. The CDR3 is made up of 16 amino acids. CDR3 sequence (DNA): TGTGCCAGCAGCTATCCTCCGGGACAGGGAGACGAAAAACTGTTTTTT. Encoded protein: CASSYPPGQGDEKLFF.

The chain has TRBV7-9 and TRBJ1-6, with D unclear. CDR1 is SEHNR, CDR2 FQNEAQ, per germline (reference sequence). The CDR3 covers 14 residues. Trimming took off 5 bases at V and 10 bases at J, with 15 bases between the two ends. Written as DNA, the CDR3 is TGTGCCAGCAGCCCCGCGGGGAGGGAATCACCCCTCCACTTT. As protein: CASSPAGRESPLHF.

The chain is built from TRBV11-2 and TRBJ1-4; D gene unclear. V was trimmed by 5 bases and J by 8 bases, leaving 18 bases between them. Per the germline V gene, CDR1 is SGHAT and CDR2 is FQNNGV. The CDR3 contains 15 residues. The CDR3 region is CASSPSFSVGEKLFF. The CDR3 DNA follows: TGTGCCAGCAGCCCCTCTTTCAGTGTAGGCGAAAAACTGTTTTTT.